The source of this T cell receptor beta chain is a study of shared clonotypes between healthy human individuals. The overall study: The donor pool was made up of a couple of women and a few men aged 18 to 49.

Worth noting for this clone: Its antigen is currently unknown.

CD45RO negativity and positive selection for CCR7 defined naive CD8 cells, a population that excluded terminally differentiated effector memory CD45RA+ cells. V shed 2 bases and J shed 6 bases, with 9 bases lying between them. From germline, CDR1 is WNHNN and CDR2 SYGVQD (reference sequence). CDR3 length: 13 amino acids. General observations from the study: Generally, naive subsets came out with larger estimated richness than memory subsets. Rarefaction showed that sequencing of sorted subsets was incomplete (despite large depth).

Per the authors' pipeline: Junction-only sequences without quality scores were provided by ImmunoSEQ, so filtering was different. Measured with immunoSEQ multiplex PCR; TCRdb has only the in-frame clones, and not every one. For V, J and clone size, that table is used; D and trimming come from the DNA. This table has hundreds of thousands of clones, 85% to 95% appearing once. The sample comprised naive CD8+ T cells sorted from blood. The TCR was taken from a man aged 25 to 40 in good health. The V gene is TRBV10-1, the J gene TRBJ2-3; D gene ambiguous. The CDR3 here is CASSEQSGDTQYF. CDR3 coding DNA: TGCGCCAGCAGTGAGCAATCGGGTGATACGCAGTATTTT.